This TCR beta chain was documented in a study of human T cells and chemical hapten exposure. One entry per CDR3 protein results from TCRdb running MiXCR on the RACE reads. Altogether over 100,000 distinct CDR3 sequences are present, approximately 9.1% being singletons, with the ten largest covering roughly 2%. Time point noted: healthy volunteer bleed at 2 weeks. Whole blood, unfractionated, served as the material for total RNA extraction. With regard to this clonotype: Just one base apart from a much larger clone, this may be a read error.

The germline V gene encodes CDR1 ENHRY and CDR2 SYGVKD. V lost 3 bases to trimming and J lost 6 bases, with 12 bases between them. CDR3 length: 13 residues. The source of this sequence is a male donor in good health. Some clones in this sample may be carry-over from other donors' samples. The rearrangement uses TRBV10-3 and TRBJ2-7; weak D call: TRBD2 (5 bases). Sequenced sample: whole blood. The CDR3 is CAISDREWAEQYF. The CDR3 nucleotides are TGTGCCATCAGTGATCGGGAATGGGCCGAGCAGTACTTC.